This entry describes one T cell receptor (beta chain). Its target is unknown. As to time point: after neoadjuvant nivolumab, at surgical resection. These data belong to a study of neoadjuvant anti-PD-1 for oral cavity cancer. This CDR3 spans 19 amino acids. Trimming shortened V by 1 base and J by 5 bases, and 24 bases separated the two germline ends. Germline V lookup: CDR1 MGHRA, CDR2 YSYEKL. Notes on the study in general: Pretreatment Treg/Th17 ratio correlated inversely with post-treatment tumor clonality.

Assay: immunoSEQ multiplex PCR; the TCRdb copy retains only in-frame clones and omits some. The profile shows over 13,000 clones, nearly 75% of them singletons. This specimen was PBMCs, taken after nivolumab (anti-PD-1) treatment. The clonotype comes from a person between 40 and 85 years old with oral cavity squamous cell carcinoma. The V call is TRBV4-1, the J call TRBJ1-5, with D tentatively TRBD1 (5 bases). Here the CDR3 reads CASSQGALTTVKTYQPQHF. The CDR3 DNA is TGCGCCAGCAGCCAAGGAGCTCTGACGACAGTCAAAACCTATCAGCCCCAGCATTTT.